The 8 T cell receptor beta chains given below trace back to one sample, sequenced in a study of blood T cell repertoires in COVID-19. Libraries were prepared by immunoSEQ multiplex PCR; TCRdb keeps only in-frame clonotypes and omits some of them. The sample lists about 110,000 clones; approximately 87% were seen once. Specimen: peripheral blood. All receptors come from a woman in her fifties or sixties with acute or convalescent COVID-19.

The sample holds one count of this clone. V and J are TRBV11-3 and TRBJ1-5; D is possibly TRBD1 (6 bases). The V gene's germline CDR1 is SGHNT and CDR2 YENEEA. Trimming removed 11 bases at V and 3 bases at J, with 14 bases between. The CDR3 spans 13 residues. CDR3 DNA: TGTGCCGGTACACAGGGCCACAATCAGCCCCAGCATTTT. It encodes CAGTQGHNQPQHF.

This chain joins TRBV25-1 and TRBJ2-1; 10 positions match TRBD1. CDR1 and CDR2 (germline): MGHDK, SYGVNS. V shed 3 bases, J shed 7 bases, and the junction held 3 bases outside the gene matches. The CDR3 covers 14 residues. CDR3 amino acids: CASSEWDRGNEQFF. Here the CDR3 DNA reads TGTGCCAGCAGTGAGTGGGACAGGGGTAATGAGCAGTTCTTC.

The V gene is TRBV10-1, the J gene TRBJ1-1, with unresolved D. Germline lookup yields CDR1 WNHNN and CDR2 SYGVQD (reference sequence). The CDR3 has 16 residues. V lost 0 bases to trimming and J lost 5 bases, with 16 bases between them. CDR3 protein: CASSESKPGGRTEAFF. The CDR3 DNA reads as TGCGCCAGCAGTGAGTCCAAACCAGGAGGGAGGACTGAAGCTTTCTTT.

The chain carries TRBV5-4 and TRBJ2-5; perhaps TRBD2 as D (6 bases). CDR3 size: 15 residues. Trimming shortened V by 2 bases and J by 4 bases, and 15 bases separated the two germline ends. Germline assignment: CDR1 SGHNT and CDR2 YYREEE (reference sequence). CDR3 in amino acids: CASSFGIMGGETQYF. DNA of the CDR3: TGTGCCAGCAGCTTTGGGATCATGGGGGGAGAGACCCAGTACTTC.

The CDR3 coding sequence is TGTGCCAGCAGCCCAAACAGGGGGCAATCCTACGAGCAGTACTTC. Its protein is CASSPNRGQSYEQYF. The chain carries TRBV5-4 and TRBJ2-7, with 9 bases that match TRBD1. The CDR3 runs 15 residues. The ends lost 4 bases at V and 1 base at J; junction bases unmatched: 6. Germline CDR1 SGHNT, CDR2 YYREEE (reference sequence).

V and J are TRBV7-9 and TRBJ1-5; 9 nucleotides line up with TRBD1. The V gene end was trimmed by 5 bases and the J gene end by 3 bases; junction bases not matched to a gene: 5. The CDR3 is made up of 15 amino acids. Germline CDR1 is SEHNR and CDR2 is FQNEAQ (reference sequence). CDR3 nucleotide sequence: TGTGCCAGCAGCGCCCGGGACAGGGCCAATCAGCCCCAGCATTTT. Translation gives CASSARDRANQPQHF.

The chain employs TRBV6-1 and TRBJ2-7; the match to TRBD1 covers 7 bases. The CDR3 has 15 amino acids. The germline CDR1 and CDR2 sequences are MNHNS and SASEGT. J lost 3 bases, V lost 0 bases, and 5 bases had no gene match. The chain's CDR3 is CASSEAGQPFYEQYF. The DNA for the CDR3 is TGTGCCAGCAGTGAAGCGGGACAGCCCTTCTACGAGCAGTACTTC.

The genes are TRBV2 and TRBJ1-2, with 7 bases identical to TRBD1. CDR1 is SNHLY and CDR2 is FYNNEI in the germline V gene. The CDR3 runs to 16 residues. V shed 1 base and J 2 bases; nucleotides not matched to a gene: 7. CDR3 residues: CASSEGGTAFNYGYTF. CDR3 DNA sequence: TGTGCCAGCAGTGAAGGGGGGACAGCCTTCAACTATGGCTACACCTTC.